The sequence of this T cell receptor (beta chain) was determined in a study of early T cells in non-severe SARS-CoV-2 infection. In the study overall: Sequencing of unsorted whole blood was done on bulk RNA, leaving chains unpaired.

Whole-study findings and limits: Missing private and CD4 specificities, VDJdb matching favored anti-spike CD8 responses.

V was pared by 3 bases and J by 0 bases, with 9 bases between. The CDR3 is 15 residues long. Each single cDNA molecule received a unique molecular identifier. TCRdb redid the calling of the 5' RACE reads with MiXCR, one entry per CDR3 protein. This sample has 55,000 to 70,000 distinct CDR3 sequences, with more than 3.5% found just once. Ten or more counts support this clonotype. Antigen: not known. The chain recombines TRBV12-3 or TRBV12-4 with TRBJ1-5; D ambiguous. Sequenced material: whole blood, taken at baseline. The sequence was obtained from an adult who was a healthcare worker with PCR-confirmed SARS-CoV-2 infection or an uninfected control (not recorded which). The donor label of this sample is uncertain. The CDR3 DNA follows: TGTGCCAGCAGTTTTGCGCAGACTAGCAATCAGCCCCAGCATTTT. It codes for CASSFAQTSNQPQHF.